These 6 T cell receptor beta chains were all obtained from the same sample, sequenced in a study of T cells after yellow fever vaccination. MiXCR, applied by TCRdb to the 5' RACE reads, yields one record per CDR3 protein. The sample includes hundreds of thousands of distinct CDR3 sequences, around an eighth of them seen just once. The input for sequencing was PBMCs, taken on the day of the yellow fever booster vaccination. These receptors came from a young man who received the YFV17D yellow fever vaccine.

This clonotype was counted between two and nine times. The V gene is TRBV5-1, the J gene TRBJ2-1; TRBD2 matches 13 bases. V shed 4 bases, J shed 12 bases, and the junction held 13 bases outside the gene matches. Germline V gene lookup returns CDR1 SGHRS and CDR2 YFSETQ. The CDR3 loop spans 16 amino acids. Here the CDR3 DNA reads TGCGCCAGCAGCCCCGCCGGGACTAGCGGGATGCAAAGGCAGTTCTTC. It is translated as CASSPAGTSGMQRQFF.

This clonotype was recorded a few times. The V and J genes are TRBV5-4 and TRBJ2-2; D remains unclear. Germline CDR1 reads SGHNT; CDR2 reads YYREEE (reference sequence). Trimming took off 0 bases at V and 5 bases at J, with 11 bases between the two ends. This CDR3 spans 15 amino acids. CDR3: CASSLDTGHTGELFF. The CDR3 DNA is TGTGCCAGCAGCTTGGATACCGGGCATACCGGGGAGCTGTTTTTT.

V usage is TRBV10-3 and J usage is TRBJ1-1, with a tentative D call TRBD1 (5 bases). Trimming took 0 bases from V and 0 from J, leaving 8 bases between them. Germline V gene lookup returns CDR1 ENHRY and CDR2 SYGVKD. The CDR3 is 15 amino acids. CDR3 sequence reads: CAISESRGVNTEAFF. The DNA of the CDR3 is TGTGCCATCAGTGAGTCGAGAGGGGTGAACACTGAAGCTTTCTTT.

In its sample, this clonotype was seen a few times. This chain uses TRBV5-1 with TRBJ1-1; 8 bases are shared with TRBD1. Trimming at V came to 4 bases and at J to 4 bases, leaving 9 bases not matched to a gene. This CDR3 has 15 residues. CDR1 is SGHRS and CDR2 is YFSETQ in the germline V gene. CDR3 nucleotide sequence: TGCGCCAGCAGCCCGCGAGAAGACAGGGGCACTGAAGCTTTCTTT. Translated, it gives CASSPREDRGTEAFF. Looking up the rest from reference TRBV5-1 and TRBJ1-1 gives the full variable domain: KAGVTQTPRYLIKTRGQQVTLSCSPISGHRSVSWYQQTPGQGLQFLFEYFSETQRNKGNFPGRFSGRQFSNSRSEMNVSTLELGDSALYLCASSPREDRGTEAFFGQGTRLTVV.

This clonotype was recorded a few times. The gene calls are TRBV2 and TRBJ1-1; 10 bases are a match to TRBD1. This CDR3 has 14 amino acids. J lost 5 bases, V lost 5 bases, and 5 bases had no gene match. The germline CDR1 and CDR2 sequences are SNHLY and FYNNEI. DNA for the CDR3: TGTGCCAGCAGTTTTCAGGACAGGGGGACTGAAGCTTTCTTT. Encoded protein: CASSFQDRGTEAFF.

The chain links TRBV20-1 to TRBJ2-3, with TRBD1 matching 7 bases. V gave up 5 bases and J gave up 1 base; unmatched junction bases: 6. CDR3 size: 14 residues. CDR1 and CDR2 (germline): DFQATT, SNEGSKA (reference sequence). The CDR3 sequence is CSAPRQGRTDTQYF. For the CDR3, the DNA is TGCAGTGCTCCCCGACAGGGACGCACAGATACGCAGTATTTT.